Below are 20 T cell receptor beta chains sequenced from a single sample in a study of regulatory T cells in long-lasting Graves disease. In building TCR beta libraries, iRepertoire HTBI primers were used together with Arm-PCR of CDR3 regions. One entry per CDR3 protein results from TCRdb running MiXCR on the multiplex PCR reads. The table includes approximately 400,000 distinct CDR3 sequences, roughly a sixth detected once. Time point indicated: newly diagnosed GD, antithyroid drugs for less than 3 months. From RNA extracted from PBMCs, the TCR library was made. Specimen: peripheral blood mononuclear cells (PBMCs), collected at new diagnosis, from a patient treated with antithyroid drugs. The source is a female donor with Graves disease.

This clonotype has just a few counts. Just one base apart from a much larger clone, this may be a read error. The chain is built from TRBV3-1 and TRBJ2-3; D gene unclear. The J call may be faulty, since TRBJ1-1 better matches the DNA end. The CDR3 has 12 amino acids. CDR1 and CDR2 (germline): LGHDT, YNNKEL (reference sequence). The CDR3 protein is CASSHKVSVAFF. CDR3 DNA: TGTGCCAGCAGCCATAAGGTGAGCGTAGCTTTCTTT.

V is TRBV11-3 and J is TRBJ2-5; 8 bases line up with TRBD2. This CDR3 has 13 amino acids. Germline V gene sequence: CDR1 SGHNT, CDR2 YENEEA. V trimming: 6 bases; J trimming: 7 bases; junction bases outside the gene matches: 7. The DNA for the CDR3 is TGTGCCAGCAGGCCCCCAGCGGGAGCGACCCAGTACTTC. This translates into CASRPPAGATQYF.

This chain links TRBV2 with TRBJ2-3; D unclear. Germline V lookup: CDR1 SNHLY, CDR2 FYNNEI. V dropped 8 bases and J dropped 0 bases, with 12 bases sitting between them. This CDR3 has 14 residues. The chain's CDR3 is CASALMPSTDTQYF. In DNA form, the CDR3 reads TGTGCCAGCGCCTTAATGCCTAGCACAGATACGCAGTATTTT.

At least ten counts were recorded for this clonotype. CDR3 amino acids: CASSLVQVADTQYF. CDR3 sequence (DNA): TGCGCCAGCAGCTTGGTACAGGTTGCGGATACGCAGTATTTT. The chain recombines TRBV5-1 with TRBJ2-3; a weak D match, TRBD1 (5 bases). The CDR3 runs to 14 residues. V was cut by 0 bases and J by 6 bases, with 11 bases left in between. CDR1 is SGHRS, CDR2 YFSETQ, per germline.

This clonotype was seen at least ten times. The chain joins TRBV29-1 to TRBJ2-5; perhaps TRBD1 as D (6 bases). Germline CDR1 and CDR2: SQVTM and ANQGSEA. This CDR3 is built from 14 residues. V was pared by 2 bases and J by 5 bases, with 15 bases between. CDR3 protein: CSVESLGAQETQYF. DNA for the CDR3: TGCAGCGTTGAATCTTTGGGGGCTCAGGAGACCCAGTACTTC.

This clonotype appeared many times. The rearrangement uses TRBV6-1 and TRBJ1-2, with 8 bases fitting TRBD1. CDR3 length equals 16 residues. Germline V gives CDR1 MNHNS, CDR2 SASEGT. J gave up 8 bases and V 0 bases, and 11 bases lay outside the gene matches. CDR3 bases: TGTGCCAGCAGTGAAGCGCTTCGAAGACAGGGGCAAGGCTACACCTTC. Its translation: CASSEALRRQGQGYTF.

This clonotype was detected a few times. V is TRBV18 and J is TRBJ2-1; possibly TRBD1 or TRBD2 for D (5 bases each). The end of the DNA is better explained by TRBJ2-5, so the J call may be wrong. The CDR3 spans 15 residues. Germline assignment: CDR1 KGHSH and CDR2 LQKENI. DNA for the CDR3: TGTGCCAGCTCACCCCCGTCGGGACACCAAGAGACCCAGTACTTC. Translated: CASSPPSGHQETQYF.

This clonotype was detected many times. The chain combines TRBV20-1 with TRBJ1-1, with a tentative D call TRBD1 (5 bases). The length of the CDR3 is 16 residues. Germline values: CDR1 DFQATT, CDR2 SNEGSKA (reference sequence). V was cut by 1 base and J by 5 bases, with 20 bases left in between. The CDR3 coding sequence is TGCAGTGCTAGAGCCTCACTCAGGGAAACTAGGACTGAAGCTTTCTTT. This codes for CSARASLRETRTEAFF.

This clonotype has a count of ten or more. The chain recombines TRBV20-1 with TRBJ2-1; 11 bases match TRBD2. J lost 4 bases, V lost 2 bases, and 10 bases had no gene match. Germline CDR1 is DFQATT and CDR2 is SNEGSKA (reference sequence). CDR3 length: 17 residues. The CDR3 DNA follows: TGCAGTGCTAGACCCCCTTTAGCGGGAGGGAAGTACAATGAGCAGTTCTTC. It encodes CSARPPLAGGKYNEQFF.

The chain employs TRBV12-3 or TRBV12-4 and TRBJ2-5; TRBD1 is a possible D gene (5 bases). V lost 7 bases, J lost 7 bases, and 13 bases lay in between. The CDR3 totals 12 residues. CDR3 sequence (DNA): TGTGCCAGCACAGGGTGCAACGGGACCCAGTACTTC. Protein product: CASTGCNGTQYF.

This clonotype was counted ten times or more. This chain links TRBV20-1 with TRBJ2-5, with a tentative D call TRBD1 (6 bases). The ends were cut back, 5 bases at V and 0 bases at J, with 22 bases in the middle. Germline V lookup: CDR1 DFQATT, CDR2 SNEGSKA (reference sequence). This CDR3 has 17 amino acids. This CDR3 reads CSAVRPGTPLYQETQYF. CDR3 nucleotide sequence: TGCAGTGCTGTTCGACCCGGGACACCCTTGTACCAAGAGACCCAGTACTTC.

This clonotype occurred a few times. The gene calls are TRBV20-1 and TRBJ1-5, with 12 nucleotides matching TRBD1. In germline, CDR1 is DFQATT, CDR2 SNEGSKA (reference sequence). The CDR3 loop spans 16 amino acids. V shed 6 bases and J 9 bases; nucleotides not matched to a gene: 15. The CDR3 DNA follows: TGCAGTGCCCGGAAAGGGGGACAGGGGGCCGCAAGGCCCCAGCATTTT. Its translation is CSARKGGQGAARPQHF.

This clonotype occurred many times. The chain couples TRBV12-3 or TRBV12-4 to TRBJ1-4, with 9 nucleotides matching TRBD1. The V and J ends lost 6 bases and 8 bases, in that order; junction bases with no gene match: 4. The CDR3 is made up of 13 amino acids. The CDR3 loop is CASSSGTGEKLFF. The CDR3, as DNA: TGTGCCAGCAGCTCCGGGACAGGGGAAAAACTGTTTTTT.

The chain combines TRBV20-1 with TRBJ2-7; D is possibly TRBD1 (6 bases). V dropped 1 base and J dropped 6 bases, with 22 bases sitting between them. CDR1 and CDR2 (germline): DFQATT, SNEGSKA (reference sequence). The CDR3 totals 16 residues. CDR3 in amino acids: CSARGARGTPPLEQYF. In DNA form, the CDR3 reads TGCAGTGCTAGAGGGGCTAGGGGGACCCCACCCCTCGAGCAGTACTTC.

The chain combines TRBV6-2 or TRBV6-3 with TRBJ2-4; D gene unclear. This CDR3 spans 12 amino acids. CDR1 is MNHEY, CDR2 SVGEGT, per germline. Trimming removed 6 bases from V and 1 base from J, with 4 bases in between. CDR3 coding DNA: TGTGCCAGCAGCGCTGCCAAAAACATTCAGTACTTC. This sequence encodes CASSAAKNIQYF.

This clonotype was recorded many times. This rearrangement joins TRBV6-1 to TRBJ2-2, with D maybe TRBD2 (7 bases). The CDR3 length is 16 residues. Germline V gene lookup returns CDR1 MNHNS and CDR2 SASEGT. The V end was cut by 9 bases, the J end by 1 base, with 18 bases between. The CDR3 DNA is TGTGCCAGGGGAGGGGGGGGAGATAAGAACACCGGGGAGCTGTTTTTT. The encoded protein is CARGGGGDKNTGELFF.

This clonotype was seen ten or more times. An end of the junction differs from the germline gene, which may be a read error. The rearrangement links TRBV9 to TRBJ2-3, with D perhaps matching TRBD1 or TRBD2 (5 bases each). The CDR3 sequence is 13 residues long. The germline gives CDR1 SGDLS, CDR2 YYNGEE. The CDR3 reads CASSLGERDTQYF. The CDR3 region has the DNA TGCGCCAGCAGCTTGGGGGAACGGGATACGCAGTATTTT.

V and J are TRBV4-2 and TRBJ2-7, with D possibly TRBD2 on 6 matching bases. The V end was cut by 1 base, the J end by 3 bases, with 16 bases between. The CDR3 runs 16 residues. Germline CDR1 is LGHNA and CDR2 is YNFKEQ. DNA of the CDR3: TGTGCCAGCAGCCAAGGGAGGGACGGAGGGGTCTACGAGCAGTACTTC. It yields the protein CASSQGRDGGVYEQYF.

This clonotype was counted ten times or more. The V gene is TRBV10-2, the J gene TRBJ2-7, with 7 bases matching TRBD1. J gave up 3 bases and V 4 bases, and 9 bases lay outside the gene matches. Germline lookup yields CDR1 WSHSY and CDR2 SAAADI. The CDR3 consists of 15 residues. CDR3 coding DNA: TGCGCCAGCAGTGCCCGGGACAGAGCCGTCTACGAGCAGTACTTC. It encodes CASSARDRAVYEQYF.

This clonotype was counted ten times or more. The chain recombines TRBV7-9 with TRBJ2-7; D is ambiguous. V was shortened by 5 bases and J by 4 bases, with 9 bases between the two germline ends. Germline V lookup: CDR1 SEHNR, CDR2 FQNEAQ (reference sequence). This CDR3 region has 12 residues. DNA for the CDR3: TGTGCCAGCAGCCTAGGGTCGTACGAGCAGTACTTC. Amino acids: CASSLGSYEQYF.